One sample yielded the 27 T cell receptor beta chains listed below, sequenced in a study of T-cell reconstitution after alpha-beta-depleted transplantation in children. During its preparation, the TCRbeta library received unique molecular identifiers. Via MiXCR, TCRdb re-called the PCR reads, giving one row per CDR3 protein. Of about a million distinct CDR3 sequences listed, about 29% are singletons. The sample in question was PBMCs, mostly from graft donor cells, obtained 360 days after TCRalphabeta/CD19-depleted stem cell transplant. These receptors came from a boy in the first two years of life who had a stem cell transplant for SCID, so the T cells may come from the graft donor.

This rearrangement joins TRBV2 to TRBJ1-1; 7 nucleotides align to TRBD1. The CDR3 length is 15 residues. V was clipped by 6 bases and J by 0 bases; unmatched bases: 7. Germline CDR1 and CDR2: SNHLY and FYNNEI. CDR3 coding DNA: TGTGCCAGCAGGGCCCGGACAGGTATGAACACTGAAGCTTTCTTT. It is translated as CASRARTGMNTEAFF.

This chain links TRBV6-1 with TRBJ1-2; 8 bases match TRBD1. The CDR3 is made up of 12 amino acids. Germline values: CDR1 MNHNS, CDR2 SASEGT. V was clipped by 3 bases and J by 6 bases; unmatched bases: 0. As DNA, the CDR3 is TGTGCCAGCAGTGAGACAGGGGATGGCTACACCTTC. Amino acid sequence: CASSETGDGYTF.

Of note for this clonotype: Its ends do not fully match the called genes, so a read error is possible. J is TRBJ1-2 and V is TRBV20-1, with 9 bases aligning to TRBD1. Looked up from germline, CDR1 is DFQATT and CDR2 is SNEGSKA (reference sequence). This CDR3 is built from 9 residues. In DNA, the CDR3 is TGCAGTGCCACCGGGACAGGGAGGTTC. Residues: CSATGTGRF.

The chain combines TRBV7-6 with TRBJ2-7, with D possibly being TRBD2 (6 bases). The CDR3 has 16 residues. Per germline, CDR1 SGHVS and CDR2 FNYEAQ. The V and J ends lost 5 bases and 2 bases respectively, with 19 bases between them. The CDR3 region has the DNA TGTGCCAGCAGCCCAAACGCGGGACTCGAGACCTACGAGCAGTACTTC. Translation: CASSPNAGLETYEQYF.

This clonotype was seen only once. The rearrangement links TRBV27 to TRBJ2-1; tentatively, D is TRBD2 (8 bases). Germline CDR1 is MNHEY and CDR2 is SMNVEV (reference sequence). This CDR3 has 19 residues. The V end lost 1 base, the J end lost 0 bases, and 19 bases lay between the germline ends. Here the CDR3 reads CASSLFPLSGDSSYNEQFF. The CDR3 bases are TGTGCCAGCAGTTTATTCCCCCTTAGCGGGGACAGCTCCTACAATGAGCAGTTCTTC.

The DNA for the CDR3 is TGTGCCATCAGCCCACGGGAACTGATAGATACGCAGTATTTT. Protein: CAISPRELIDTQYF. This sequence joins TRBV10-3 and TRBJ2-3, with D tentatively TRBD2 (5 bases). The CDR3 has 14 amino acids. Deletions cut 6 bases from V and 5 bases from J, with 15 bases between. CDR1 and CDR2 from the germline V gene are ENHRY and SYGVKD.

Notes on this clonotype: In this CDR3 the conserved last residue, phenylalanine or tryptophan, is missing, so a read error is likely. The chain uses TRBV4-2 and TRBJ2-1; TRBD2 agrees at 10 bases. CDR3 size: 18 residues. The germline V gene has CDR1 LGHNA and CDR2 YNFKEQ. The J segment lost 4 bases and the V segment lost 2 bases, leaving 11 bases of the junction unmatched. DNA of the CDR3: TGTGCCAGCAGCCAATCCTACAGGACTAGCGGCTTTTACAATGAGCAGTTCGTC. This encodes CASSQSYRTSGFYNEQFV.

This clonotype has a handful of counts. CDR3 protein: CASSQRGDYEQYF. The CDR3, as DNA: TGTGCCAGCAGCCAGCGGGGGGACTACGAGCAGTACTTC. J is TRBJ2-7 and V is TRBV3-1, with 8 positions matching TRBD2. The CDR3 runs to 13 residues. J lost 3 bases, V lost 3 bases, and 1 base had no gene match. Germline lookup yields CDR1 LGHDT and CDR2 YNNKEL (reference sequence).

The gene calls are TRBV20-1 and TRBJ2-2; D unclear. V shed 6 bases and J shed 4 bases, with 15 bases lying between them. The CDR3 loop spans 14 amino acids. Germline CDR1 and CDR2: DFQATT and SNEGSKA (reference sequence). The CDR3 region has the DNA TGCAGTGCCTCGGACCACCGCGGCACCGGGGAGCTGTTTTTT. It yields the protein CSASDHRGTGELFF.

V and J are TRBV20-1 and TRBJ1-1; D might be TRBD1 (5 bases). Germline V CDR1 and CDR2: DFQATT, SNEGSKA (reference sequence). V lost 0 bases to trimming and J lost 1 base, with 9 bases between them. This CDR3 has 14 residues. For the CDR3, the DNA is TGCAGTGCTAGAGATTTCCAGGGGAACACTGAAGCTTTCTTT. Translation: CSARDFQGNTEAFF.

The CDR3 nucleotides are TGTGCCAGCGCAGGACAACTTTTCTACGAGCAGTACTTC. It specifies CASAGQLFYEQYF. The chain is built from TRBV5-5 and TRBJ2-7; perhaps TRBD1 as D (5 bases). This CDR3 spans 13 amino acids. Trimming cost V 7 bases and J 3 bases, with 14 bases left between them. CDR1 and CDR2 from the germline V gene are SGHKS and YYEKEE (reference sequence).

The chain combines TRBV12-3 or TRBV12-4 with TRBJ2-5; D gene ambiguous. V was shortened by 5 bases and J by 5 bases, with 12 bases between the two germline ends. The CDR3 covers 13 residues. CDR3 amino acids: CASSPGSPETQYF. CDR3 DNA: TGTGCCAGCAGTCCCGGAAGCCCGGAGACCCAGTACTTC.

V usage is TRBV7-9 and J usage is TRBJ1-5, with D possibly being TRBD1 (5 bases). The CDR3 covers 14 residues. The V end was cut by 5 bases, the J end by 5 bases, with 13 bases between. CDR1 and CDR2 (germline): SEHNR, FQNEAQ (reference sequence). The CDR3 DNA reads TGTGCCAGCAGCCGCAGTGGGGGGGATCAGCCCCAGCATTTT. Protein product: CASSRSGGDQPQHF.

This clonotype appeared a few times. The CDR3, as DNA: TGTGCCAGCGGGACAGGGTTCTCTGGGGCCAACGTCCTGACTTTC. Amino acids: CASGTGFSGANVLTF. The chain combines TRBV2 with TRBJ2-6; the match to TRBD1 covers 9 bases. The CDR3 runs to 15 residues. Per germline, CDR1 SNHLY and CDR2 FYNNEI. Trimming at V came to 8 bases and at J to 0 bases, leaving 2 bases not matched to a gene.

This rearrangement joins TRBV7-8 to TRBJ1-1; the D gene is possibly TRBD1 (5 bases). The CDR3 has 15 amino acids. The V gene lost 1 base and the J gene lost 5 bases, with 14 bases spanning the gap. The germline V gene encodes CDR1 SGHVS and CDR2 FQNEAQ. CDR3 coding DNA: TGTGCCAGCAGCTTAGGTCCAGGGTTGAGTACTGAAGCTTTCTTT. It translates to CASSLGPGLSTEAFF.

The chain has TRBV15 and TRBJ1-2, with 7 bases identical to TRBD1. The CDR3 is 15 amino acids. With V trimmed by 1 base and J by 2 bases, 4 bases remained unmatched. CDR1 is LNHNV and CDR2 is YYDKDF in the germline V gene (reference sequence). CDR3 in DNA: TGTGCCACCAGCAGAGTGTCGACAGGGAACTATGGCTACACCTTC. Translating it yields CATSRVSTGNYGYTF.

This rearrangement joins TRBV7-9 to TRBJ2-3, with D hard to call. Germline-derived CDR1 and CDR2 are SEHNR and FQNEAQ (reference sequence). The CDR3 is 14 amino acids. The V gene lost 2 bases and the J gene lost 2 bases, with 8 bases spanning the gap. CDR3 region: CASSLFAVTDTQYF. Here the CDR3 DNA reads TGTGCCAGCAGCTTATTTGCAGTCACAGATACGCAGTATTTT.

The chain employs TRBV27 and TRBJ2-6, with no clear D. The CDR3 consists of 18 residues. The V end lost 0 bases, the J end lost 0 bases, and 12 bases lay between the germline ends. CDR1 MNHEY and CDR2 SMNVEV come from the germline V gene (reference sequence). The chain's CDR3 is CASSLSGQKSSGANVLTF. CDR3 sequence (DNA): TGTGCCAGCAGTTTATCGGGCCAGAAAAGCTCTGGGGCCAACGTCCTGACTTTC.

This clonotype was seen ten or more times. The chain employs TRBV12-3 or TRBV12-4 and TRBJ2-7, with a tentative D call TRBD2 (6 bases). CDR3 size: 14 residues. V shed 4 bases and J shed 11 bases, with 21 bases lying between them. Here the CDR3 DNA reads TGTGCCAGCAGTTCCGTCGGAGGGGAGTTACGGAAGTACTTC. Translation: CASSSVGGELRKYF.

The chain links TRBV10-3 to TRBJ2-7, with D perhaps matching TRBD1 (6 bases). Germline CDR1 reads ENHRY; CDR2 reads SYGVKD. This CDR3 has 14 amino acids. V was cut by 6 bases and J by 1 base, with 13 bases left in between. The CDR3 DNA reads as TGTGCCATCAGGAACAGGGTATTTTCCTACGAGCAGTACTTC. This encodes CAIRNRVFSYEQYF.

CDR3 in amino acids: CASSISGGRYNEQFF. In DNA form, the CDR3 reads TGTGCCAGCAGCATAAGCGGGGGGCGGTACAATGAGCAGTTCTTC. The chain is built from TRBV9 and TRBJ2-1, with TRBD2 matching over 9 bases. The CDR3 runs 15 residues. The V and J ends lost 4 bases and 4 bases, in that order; junction bases with no gene match: 6. CDR1 and CDR2 (germline): SGDLS, YYNGEE.

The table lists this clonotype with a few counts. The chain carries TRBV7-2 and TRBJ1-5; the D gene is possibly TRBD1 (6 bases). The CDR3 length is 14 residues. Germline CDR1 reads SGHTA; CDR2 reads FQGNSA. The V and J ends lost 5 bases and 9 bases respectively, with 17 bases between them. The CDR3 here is CASSQIGGMRPQHF. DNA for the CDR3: TGTGCCAGCAGCCAAATAGGGGGAATGCGGCCCCAGCATTTT. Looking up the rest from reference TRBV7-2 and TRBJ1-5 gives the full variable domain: GAGVSQSPSNKVTEKGKDVELRCDPISGHTALYWYRQSLGQGLEFLIYFQGNSAPDKSGLPSDRFSAERTGGSVSTLTIQRTQQEDSAVYLCASSQIGGMRPQHFGDGTRLSIL.

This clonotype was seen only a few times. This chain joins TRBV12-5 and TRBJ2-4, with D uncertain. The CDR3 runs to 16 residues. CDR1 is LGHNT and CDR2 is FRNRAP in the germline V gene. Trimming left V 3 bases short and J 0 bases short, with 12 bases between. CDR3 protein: CASGFHITLAKNIQYF. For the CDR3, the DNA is TGTGCTAGTGGTTTTCACATTACTCTAGCCAAAAACATTCAGTACTTC.

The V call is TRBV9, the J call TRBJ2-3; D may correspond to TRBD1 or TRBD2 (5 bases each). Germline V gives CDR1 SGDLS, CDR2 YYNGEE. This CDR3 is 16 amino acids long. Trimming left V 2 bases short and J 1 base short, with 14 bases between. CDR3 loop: CASSVRGRAGTDTQYF. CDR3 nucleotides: TGTGCCAGCAGCGTCCGGGGCAGGGCCGGCACAGATACGCAGTATTTT.

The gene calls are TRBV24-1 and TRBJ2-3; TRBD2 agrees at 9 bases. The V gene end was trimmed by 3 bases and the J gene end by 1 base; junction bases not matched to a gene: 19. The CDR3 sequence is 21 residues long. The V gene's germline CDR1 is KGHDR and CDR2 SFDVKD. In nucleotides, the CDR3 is TGTGCCACCAGTGATGGAAGGGGGCTAGCGGGACTCCGTGGGCGCACAGATACGCAGTATTTT. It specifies CATSDGRGLAGLRGRTDTQYF.

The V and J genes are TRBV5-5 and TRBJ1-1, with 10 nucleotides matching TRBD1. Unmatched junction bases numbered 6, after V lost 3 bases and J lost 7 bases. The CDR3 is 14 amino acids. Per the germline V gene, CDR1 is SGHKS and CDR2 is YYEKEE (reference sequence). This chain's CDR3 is CASSWDRGGSEAFF. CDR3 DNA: TGTGCCAGCAGCTGGGACAGGGGCGGAAGTGAAGCTTTCTTT. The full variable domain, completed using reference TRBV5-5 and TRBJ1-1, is DAGVTQSPTHLIKTRGQQVTLRCSPISGHKSVSWYQQVLGQGPQFIFQYYEKEERGRGNFPDRFSARQFPNYSSELNVNALLLGDSALYLCASSWDRGGSEAFFGQGTRLTVV.

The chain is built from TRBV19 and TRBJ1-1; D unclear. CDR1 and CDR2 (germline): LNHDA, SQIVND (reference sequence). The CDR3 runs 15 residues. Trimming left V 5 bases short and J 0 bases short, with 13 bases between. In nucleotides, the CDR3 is TGTGCCAGTAGTCTGTCCCCGGATCTGAACACTGAAGCTTTCTTT. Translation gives CASSLSPDLNTEAFF.